The 25 T cell receptor beta chains presented below share a single source sample, sequenced in a study of blood T cells in healthy people across ages. Together with a sample-barcoded 5' primer, a J-beta primer mix was included in a second PCR lasting 7 to 11 cycles. TCRdb reanalysed the 5' RACE reads using MiXCR and keeps one entry per CDR3 protein. Altogether over 600,000 distinct CDR3 sequences are present, around 43% being singletons, with the ten largest covering about 32%. Sequencing used blood. These receptors all come from a man older than 75 in good health.

The rearrangement uses TRBV19 and TRBJ2-7, with D possibly matching TRBD1 (6 bases). This CDR3 contains 15 residues. CDR1 is LNHDA and CDR2 is SQIVND in the germline V gene (reference sequence). The CDR3 spells CGSKQAATGLYEQYF. As DNA, the CDR3 is TGTGGGAGCAAACAGGCCGCGACAGGCCTCTACGAGCAGTACTTC.

The V and J genes are TRBV3-1 and TRBJ1-5; the D gene is possibly TRBD1 (5 bases). The length of the CDR3 is 15 residues. Germline CDR1 reads LGHDT; CDR2 reads YNNKEL (reference sequence). Between the trimmed V and J ends, which lost 4 bases and 12 bases, there was a span of 22 bases. The CDR3 DNA reads TGTGCCAGCAGCCGAGCCGGGGGTTCAGTACAGTTCCAGCATTTT. Translation gives CASSRAGGSVQFQHF.

This clonotype came up many times. This chain links TRBV7-9 with TRBJ2-7; D not certain. V lost 5 bases to trimming and J lost 2 bases, with 13 bases between them. The germline V gene has CDR1 SEHNR and CDR2 FQNEAQ (reference sequence). This CDR3 region has 14 residues. The CDR3 reads CASSRSGRAYEQYF. The DNA for the CDR3 is TGTGCCAGCAGCCGCAGTGGCAGAGCCTACGAGCAGTACTTC.

This chain connects TRBV28 to TRBJ2-4, with TRBD1 matching 7 bases. Germline loops: CDR1 MDHEN, CDR2 SYDVKM. V gave up 5 bases and J gave up 5 bases; unmatched junction bases: 9. This CDR3 region has 15 residues. CDR3 DNA: TGTGCCAGCAGTCCCCCCCTCGACAGGGAAAACATTCAGTACTTC. It yields the protein CASSPPLDRENIQYF.

The chain links TRBV3-1 to TRBJ1-6; D is perhaps TRBD1 (5 bases). The germline gives CDR1 LGHDT, CDR2 YNNKEL (reference sequence). There are 18 residues in the CDR3. V dropped 3 bases and J dropped 0 bases, with 15 bases sitting between them. The CDR3 spells CASSQTVGPSSYNSPLHF. CDR3 nucleotides: TGTGCCAGCAGCCAGACGGTGGGACCGAGCTCCTATAATTCACCCCTCCACTTT.

This clonotype came up many times. The gene calls are TRBV4-3 and TRBJ2-1; no clear D. This CDR3 comprises 15 residues. Trimming pared 0 bases from V and 2 bases from J, leaving 8 bases between. Germline values: CDR1 LGHNA, CDR2 YSLEER. The CDR3, as DNA: TGCGCCAGCAGCCAAGATCGTCTCCCCTACAATGAGCAGTTCTTC. Its protein product is CASSQDRLPYNEQFF.

The V and J genes are TRBV20-1 and TRBJ2-7; D may match TRBD1 or TRBD2 (5 bases each). Germline CDR1 is DFQATT and CDR2 is SNEGSKA (reference sequence). Deletions cut 6 bases from V and 0 bases from J, with 18 bases between. The CDR3 runs 15 residues. As DNA, the CDR3 is TGCAGTGCAACGCAGGGACCCGAGCTCTCCTACGAGCAGTACTTC. Its protein is CSATQGPELSYEQYF.

The chain combines TRBV11-3 with TRBJ2-3; D remains unclear. CDR1 SGHNT and CDR2 YENEEA come from the germline V gene. The CDR3 loop spans 19 amino acids. Trimming pared 1 base from V and 2 bases from J, leaving 22 bases between. CDR3 DNA sequence: TGTGCCAGCAGCTTAGGTTCTATCTCCGATAGTCCCTCCACAGATACGCAGTATTTT. It specifies CASSLGSISDSPSTDTQYF.

The chain recombines TRBV24-1 with TRBJ2-3; D might be TRBD1 (6 bases). This CDR3 comprises 13 residues. CDR1 KGHDR and CDR2 SFDVKD come from the germline V gene. The V gene lost 5 bases and the J gene lost 5 bases, with 10 bases spanning the gap. The DNA of the CDR3 is TGTGCCACCAGTGTTCAGGGGAGAGATACGCAGTATTTT. It encodes CATSVQGRDTQYF.

This chain connects TRBV2 to TRBJ1-4; D is ambiguous. The CDR3 runs to 15 residues. Germline V lookup: CDR1 SNHLY, CDR2 FYNNEI. V was pared by 6 bases and J by 0 bases, with 11 bases between. The CDR3 nucleotides are TGTGCCAGCAGCGCAGGTTCACCAACTAATGAAAAACTGTTTTTT. Protein: CASSAGSPTNEKLFF.

This chain connects TRBV27 to TRBJ2-1; 9 positions agree with TRBD2. This CDR3 contains 15 residues. The V and J ends lost 4 bases and 9 bases, in that order; junction bases with no gene match: 10. CDR1 and CDR2 from the germline V gene are MNHEY and SMNVEV (reference sequence). Here the CDR3 reads CASSSREGRLGEQFF. The DNA for the CDR3 is TGTGCCAGCAGTTCGCGGGAGGGCCGTCTGGGTGAGCAGTTCTTC.

The chain links TRBV6-2 or TRBV6-3 to TRBJ2-3; 7 bases match TRBD1. The CDR3 is made up of 16 amino acids. Germline trimming cut 5 bases from V and 2 bases from J; bases unmatched to any gene: 10. Germline V gene lookup returns CDR1 MNHEY and CDR2 SVGEGT. This CDR3 is CASSSRLGQNTDTQYF. For the CDR3, the DNA is TGTGCCAGCAGTAGCCGGTTGGGACAGAACACAGATACGCAGTATTTT.

This clonotype was observed a handful of times. This chain uses TRBV9 with TRBJ2-1, with D uncertain. The CDR3 length is 13 residues. CDR1 SGDLS and CDR2 YYNGEE come from the germline V gene. V lost 0 bases to trimming and J lost 4 bases, with 5 bases between them. In DNA, the CDR3 is TGTGCCAGCAGCGTAGACGGGTACAATGAGCAGTTCTTC. It is translated as CASSVDGYNEQFF.

The CDR3 here is CASSLRAGSSETQYF. Written as DNA, the CDR3 is TGTGCCAGCAGTCTCCGAGCAGGGTCGTCGGAGACCCAGTACTTC. The chain couples TRBV6-6 to TRBJ2-7; D perhaps matches TRBD1 (5 bases). The DNA matches TRBJ2-5 better at its end, which makes the J call doubtful. CDR3 length equals 15 residues. Germline loops: CDR1 MNHNY, CDR2 SVGAGI (reference sequence).

The chain recombines TRBV12-3 or TRBV12-4 with TRBJ1-2; TRBD1 agrees at 8 bases. This CDR3 contains 14 residues. V lost 7 bases and J lost 6; bases outside the gene matches: 10. CDR3 sequence (DNA): TGTGCCAGCACCCGTGACAGGGGACCCAATGGCTACACCTTC. This sequence encodes CASTRDRGPNGYTF.

Remarks on this clonotype: A read error is possible here, since a much larger clone lies one base away. This chain connects TRBV6-1 to TRBJ2-7, with 10 positions matching TRBD1. V gave up 4 bases and J gave up 2 bases; unmatched junction bases: 5. The CDR3 runs 15 residues. Germline-derived CDR1 and CDR2 are MNHNS and SASEGT. The CDR3 sequence is CASSVRTGGAYEQYF. CDR3 DNA: TGTGCCAGCAGTGTTCGGACAGGGGGGGCCTACGAGCAGTACTTC.

This clonotype was seen many times. The chain uses TRBV2 and TRBJ2-1; D remains unclear. V lost 5 bases and J 0 bases, leaving 11 bases between the germline ends. The CDR3 has 15 residues. Germline-derived CDR1 and CDR2 are SNHLY and FYNNEI. CDR3 sequence: CASSPTVSSYNEQFF. CDR3 DNA: TGTGCCAGCAGTCCTACAGTGAGCTCCTACAATGAGCAGTTCTTC.

The V gene is TRBV6-1, the J gene TRBJ1-2; TRBD1 might be the D (5 bases). V was pared by 2 bases and J by 4 bases, with 14 bases between. Germline loops: CDR1 MNHNS, CDR2 SASEGT. The CDR3 is made up of 15 amino acids. In DNA, the CDR3 is TGTGCCAGCAGTGAACCGGGACTGGGGGTCTATGGCTACACCTTC. This encodes CASSEPGLGVYGYTF.

Details on this clonotype: With a much larger clone just one base away, this may be a read error. The V and J genes are TRBV7-9 and TRBJ2-1, with 7 bases identical to TRBD2. Germline values: CDR1 SEHNR, CDR2 FQNEAQ (reference sequence). The J segment lost 10 bases and the V segment lost 1 base, leaving 10 bases of the junction unmatched. The CDR3 length is 15 residues. The CDR3 DNA is TGTGCCAGCAGCTTAGGGGCGGGAGCCGATGGGGAGCAGTTCTTC. It yields the protein CASSLGAGADGEQFF.

In this sample, this clonotype turned up a few times. This chain links TRBV12-3 or TRBV12-4 with TRBJ2-1; D ambiguous. The CDR3 runs 15 residues. The germline V and J ends were trimmed by 6 bases and 0 bases, with 12 bases remaining between them. CDR3 coding DNA: TGTGCCAGCAGGCCGACACTAAACTCCTACAATGAGCAGTTCTTC. Its protein is CASRPTLNSYNEQFF.

This clonotype was counted only a few times. The chain carries TRBV7-9 and TRBJ2-3; a possible D gene is TRBD1 (6 bases). The germline V gene encodes CDR1 SEHNR and CDR2 FQNEAQ (reference sequence). The CDR3 is 14 amino acids. The V and J ends lost 2 bases and 4 bases respectively, with 10 bases between them. The CDR3 reads CASSLTWTADTQYF. The CDR3 DNA sequence: TGTGCCAGCAGCTTAACTTGGACAGCAGATACGCAGTATTTT.

The V gene is TRBV3-1, the J gene TRBJ2-5, with 11 bases lining up with TRBD2. The J call may be in error: the DNA end matches TRBJ2-7 better. CDR3 length: 15 residues. CDR1 and CDR2 from the germline V gene are LGHDT and YNNKEL (reference sequence). In nucleotides, the CDR3 is TGTGCCAGCAGCCCCGGGACTAGCGGATACTACGAGCAGTACTTC. Amino acid sequence: CASSPGTSGYYEQYF.

This clonotype was picked up many times. The V gene is TRBV21-1, the J gene TRBJ2-6; whether TRBD1, the table's D call, matches the DNA was not checked. TRBV21-1 is a known pseudogene. CDR3 length: 19 amino acids. The DNA of the CDR3 is TGTGCCAGCAGCAAAGAAAGGGATGAGCCCAGGGCTGGGGCCAACGTCCTGACTTTC. Protein: CASSKERDEPRAGANVLTF.

The rearrangement uses TRBV7-2 and TRBJ2-7, with D unclear. V was pared by 6 bases and J by 3 bases, with 18 bases between. The CDR3 is 15 amino acids. Looked up from germline, CDR1 is SGHTA and CDR2 is FQGNSA. In nucleotides, the CDR3 is TGTGCCAGCAGTCAAACTGGGCCCCCGTACTACGAGCAGTACTTC. Translating gives CASSQTGPPYYEQYF.

This clonotype was observed once. This chain joins TRBV10-3 and TRBJ2-7; 8 bases line up with TRBD2. TRBJ2-5 explains the end of the DNA better; the J call may be wrong. Per germline, CDR1 ENHRY and CDR2 SYGVKD. This CDR3 spans 17 amino acids. CDR3 nucleotides: TGTGCCATCAGTGAGGGGGGCTTGGCGGGGGGAAAAGAGACCCAGTACTTC. Encoded protein: CAISEGGLAGGKETQYF.